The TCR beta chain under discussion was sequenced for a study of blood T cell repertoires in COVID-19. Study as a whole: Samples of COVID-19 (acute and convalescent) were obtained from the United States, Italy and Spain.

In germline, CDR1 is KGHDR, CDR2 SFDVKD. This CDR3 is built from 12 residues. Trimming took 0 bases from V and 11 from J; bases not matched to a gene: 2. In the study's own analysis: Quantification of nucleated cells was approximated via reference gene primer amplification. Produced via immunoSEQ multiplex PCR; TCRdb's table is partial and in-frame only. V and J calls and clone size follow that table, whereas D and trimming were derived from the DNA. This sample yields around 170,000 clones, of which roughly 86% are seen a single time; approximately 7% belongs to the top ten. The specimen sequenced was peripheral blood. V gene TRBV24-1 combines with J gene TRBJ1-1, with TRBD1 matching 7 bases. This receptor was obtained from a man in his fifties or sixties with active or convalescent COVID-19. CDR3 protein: CATSDLKGAAFF. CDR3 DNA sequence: TGTGCCACCAGTGATTTGAAGGGGGCCGCTTTCTTT.